The rows below give T cell receptor beta chains drawn from one sample of a study of shared clonotypes between healthy human individuals. Clones were sequenced by immunoSEQ multiplex PCR, and TCRdb holds only the in-frame ones, with some missing. Among about 700,000 clones listed, around 74% were seen once. Sequencing used memory CD4+ T cells sorted from blood. Receptors originate from a woman between 25 and 40 years old in good health. The CDR3 runs from the conserved cysteine through the conserved F or W. D genes are given only for firm matches. Where a row states a size, it is once, few, many or the class of an expanded clone; other rows omit it.

CDR3aa,CDR3nt,j_gene,abundance,v_gene,d_gene
CASRQGRDTRRDATQYF,TGTGCCAGCAGGCAAGGCCGGGACACAAGGAGGGACGCGACCCAGTACTTC,TRBJ2-5,.,TRBV28,.
CASAKKGRNTEAFF,TGTGCCAGCGCCAAGAAGGGCAGGAACACTGAAGCTTTCTTT,TRBJ1-1,.,TRBV5-6,.
CASSRGQGLNYEQYF,TGTGCCAGCAGTCGGGGACAGGGATTAAACTACGAGCAGTACTTC,TRBJ2-7,.,TRBV6-5,TRBD1
CASSLGGTSLNEQYF,TGTGCCAGCAGCTTAGGAGGGACTAGTCTTAACGAGCAGTACTTC,TRBJ2-7,few,TRBV7-9,TRBD2
CASSLRQGSYTLNEQFF,TGTGCCAGCAGCTTGCGACAGGGGAGTTACACGCTCAATGAGCAGTTCTTC,TRBJ2-1,.,TRBV5-4,TRBD1
CASSLGPSSTDTQYF,TGTGCCAGCAGCTTAGGTCCTAGCAGCACAGATACGCAGTATTTT,TRBJ2-3,.,TRBV7-7,.
CASSRERAEKLFF,TGTGCCAGCTCACGGGAGCGGGCAGAAAAACTGTTTTTT,TRBJ1-4,.,TRBV18,.
CASSSSTGVYTGELFF,TGTGCCAGTAGTAGCTCGACAGGGGTCTACACCGGGGAGCTGTTTTTT,TRBJ2-2,.,TRBV19,TRBD1
CASRRETGSRQYF,TGCGCCAGCAGGAGAGAAACAGGGAGCCGGCAGTACTTC,TRBJ2-7,.,TRBV5-1,.
CASSIRTGLDTIYF,TGTGCCAGTAGTATCCGGACAGGGTTGGACACCATATATTTT,TRBJ1-3,.,TRBV19,TRBD1
CASSPGFQEKLFF,TGTGCCAGCAGCCCCGGTTTCCAAGAAAAACTGTTTTTT,TRBJ1-4,.,TRBV14,.
CASSFVRDQETQYF,TGTGCCAGCAGCTTTGTCCGGGATCAAGAGACCCAGTACTTC,TRBJ2-5,.,TRBV7-9,.
CASETQGVHTEAFF,TGTGCCAGCGAAACACAGGGGGTGCACACTGAAGCTTTCTTT,TRBJ1-1,.,TRBV6-6,TRBD1
CASSLAFMGAGETQYF,TGTGCCAGCAGCTTAGCGTTCATGGGGGCGGGGGAAACCCAGTACTTC,TRBJ2-5,.,TRBV7-7,.
CASSLVGLAQETQYF,TGTGCCAGCAGCTTAGTAGGACTAGCCCAAGAGACCCAGTACTTC,TRBJ2-5,.,TRBV11-2,TRBD2
CASSQDYGYGKLFF,TGTGCCAGCAGCCAAGATTACGGGTACGGAAAACTGTTTTTT,TRBJ1-4,.,TRBV14,.
CASSRDRGYTEAFF,TGTGCCAGCAGTAGGGACAGGGGTTACACTGAAGCTTTCTTT,TRBJ1-1,.,TRBV25-1,TRBD1
CASRPSVTDTQYF,TGCGCCAGCAGGCCTAGCGTAACAGATACGCAGTATTTT,TRBJ2-3,.,TRBV5-1,.